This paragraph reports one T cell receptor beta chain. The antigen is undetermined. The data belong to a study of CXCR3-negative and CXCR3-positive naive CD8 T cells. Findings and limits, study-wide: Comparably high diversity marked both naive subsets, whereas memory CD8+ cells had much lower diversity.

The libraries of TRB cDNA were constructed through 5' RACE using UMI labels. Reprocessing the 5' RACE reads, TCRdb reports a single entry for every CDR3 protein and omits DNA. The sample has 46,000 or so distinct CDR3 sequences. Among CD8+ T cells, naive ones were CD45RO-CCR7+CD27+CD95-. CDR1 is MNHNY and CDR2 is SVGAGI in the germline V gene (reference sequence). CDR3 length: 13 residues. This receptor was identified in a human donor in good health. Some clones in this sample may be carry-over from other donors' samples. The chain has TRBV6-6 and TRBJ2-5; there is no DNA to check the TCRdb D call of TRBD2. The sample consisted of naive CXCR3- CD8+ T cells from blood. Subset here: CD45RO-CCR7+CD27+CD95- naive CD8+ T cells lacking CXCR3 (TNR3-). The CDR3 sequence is CASEGGRQETQYF.